This T cell receptor (beta chain) was recorded in a study of blood T cell repertoires in COVID-19. On the study more broadly: Donors in the United States, Italy and Spain gave samples during acute or convalescent COVID-19. Sources were T cells, B-cell-depleted T cells, or PBMCs; the material itself was cDNA or gDNA.

The CDR3 length is 12 residues. The V gene lost 4 bases and the J gene lost 10 bases, with 14 bases spanning the gap. Germline CDR1 GTSNPN, CDR2 SVGIG (reference sequence). Per the authors' pipeline: Amplifying reference gene primers gave estimates of nucleated cell counts. Produced via immunoSEQ multiplex PCR; TCRdb's table is partial and in-frame only. The DNA gave D and trimming, while V, J and clone size come from that table. The table lists some 15,000 clones, 85% to 90% of them singletons, with around 2% in the top ten. This receptor was taken from a woman aged 70-85 years in a cohort sampled during active or convalescent COVID-19. The chain recombines TRBV30 with TRBJ2-1; perhaps TRBD2 as D (6 bases). The sequencing input was peripheral blood. This CDR3 reads CAWTRSSDEQFF. For the CDR3, the DNA is TGTGCCTGGACACGGTCTAGCGACGAGCAGTTCTTC.